The T cell receptor beta chain under discussion was sequenced for a study of blood T cell repertoires in COVID-19. Using immunoSEQ multiplex PCR, the repertoire was profiled, and TCRdb retains in-frame clones only, with some absent. The table lists more than 200,000 clones, 80% of them singletons. This clone was found a few times. The germline V gene has CDR1 LNHDA and CDR2 SQIVND (reference sequence). Trimming shortened V by 6 bases and J by 0 bases, and 6 bases separated the two germline ends. The CDR3 is made up of 12 amino acids. The sample comprised PBMCs or T cells enriched from blood (not recorded which). The sequence was obtained from a young man with acute COVID-19. The rearrangement uses TRBV19 and TRBJ2-7, with D perhaps matching TRBD1 (5 bases). The CDR3 DNA reads TGTGCCAGTAGAGGGGCCTCCTACGAGCAGTACTTC. Protein product: CASRGASYEQYF.